The 21 T cell receptor beta chains reported below all come from one sample, sequenced in a study of OX40 agonist ivuxolimab in advanced cancers. Only in-frame clones appear in the TCRdb table, and some are missing; sequencing was by immunoSEQ multiplex PCR. Of more than 70,000 clones listed, about 90% are singletons. This specimen was CD4+ or CD8+ T cells sorted from blood, taken in a trial of the OX40 agonist ivuxolimab. These receptors came from an adult with an advanced solid tumor such as melanoma, head and neck, liver or kidney cancer.

This chain uses TRBV27 with TRBJ1-5; D unresolved. The germline CDR1 and CDR2 sequences are MNHEY and SMNVEV (reference sequence). The V end was cut by 0 bases, the J end by 7 bases, with 19 bases between. This CDR3 has 17 amino acids. The CDR3 reads CASSLSGNPFTRQPQHF. CDR3 sequence (DNA): TGTGCCAGCAGTTTATCGGGAAATCCCTTCACCCGACAGCCCCAGCATTTT.

The chain is built from TRBV27 and TRBJ2-4; D is ambiguous. From germline, CDR1 is MNHEY and CDR2 SMNVEV (reference sequence). Trimming took off 3 bases at V and 9 bases at J, with 12 bases between the two ends. The CDR3 is made up of 13 amino acids. DNA of the CDR3: TGTGCCAGCAGTTTTGGGCCTGTAACCATTCAGTACTTC. Its translation: CASSFGPVTIQYF.

The rearrangement links TRBV18 to TRBJ1-3; D is ambiguous. Trimming shortened V by 3 bases and J by 0 bases, and 9 bases separated the two germline ends. CDR1 and CDR2 from the germline V gene are KGHSH and LQKENI. The length of the CDR3 is 15 residues. The CDR3 protein is CASSPGPSSGNTIYF. The DNA of the CDR3 is TGTGCCAGCTCACCCGGCCCGAGCTCTGGAAACACCATATATTTT.

The chain employs TRBV15 and TRBJ2-7; D is possibly TRBD2 (6 bases). Germline lookup yields CDR1 LNHNV and CDR2 YYDKDF (reference sequence). There are 17 residues in the CDR3. V was pared by 0 bases and J by 7 bases, with 22 bases between. Written as DNA, the CDR3 is TGTGCCACCAGCAGAGATTGGAGGGGCAGGGAAGGGGAAGAGCAGTACTTC. Translation: CATSRDWRGREGEEQYF. Drawing the rest from reference TRBV15 and TRBJ2-7, the complete variable domain is DAMVIQNPRYQVTQFGKPVTLSCSQTLNHNVMYWYQQKSSQAPKLLFHYYDKDFNNEADTPDNFQSRRPNTSFCFLDIRSPGLGDTAMYLCATSRDWRGREGEEQYFGPGTRLTVT.

V usage is TRBV6-4 and J usage is TRBJ1-2, with TRBD1 as a possible D gene (5 bases). V lost 2 bases, J lost 7 bases, and 8 bases lay in between. Germline V gene data show CDR1 as MRHNA and CDR2 as SNTAGT. The CDR3 runs 12 residues. CDR3 nucleotides: TGTGCCAGCAGTGACAGGGGTACTGGCTACACCTTC. This sequence encodes CASSDRGTGYTF.

The gene calls are TRBV2 and TRBJ2-5; 7 positions match TRBD1. Germline CDR1 SNHLY, CDR2 FYNNEI. J lost 1 base, V lost 7 bases, and 6 bases had no gene match. This CDR3 has 14 residues. The CDR3 bases are TGTGCCAGCAACCGACAGGGTTCCCAAGAGACCCAGTACTTC. This sequence encodes CASNRQGSQETQYF.

The rearrangement links TRBV5-1 to TRBJ1-1; D is unclear. Germline V gene sequence: CDR1 SGHRS, CDR2 YFSETQ. The CDR3 totals 14 residues. The V and J ends lost 6 bases and 0 bases respectively, with 12 bases between them. CDR3 loop: CASNSGPMNTEAFF. In DNA form, the CDR3 reads TGCGCCAGCAATAGCGGCCCCATGAACACTGAAGCTTTCTTT.

The CDR3 loop is CASSWGQPNTEAFF. In DNA form, the CDR3 reads TGCGCCAGCAGCTGGGGACAGCCGAACACTGAAGCTTTCTTT. The chain recombines TRBV5-1 with TRBJ1-1; 7 bases fit TRBD1. V was pared by 3 bases and J by 1 base, with 3 bases of the junction left unmatched. Germline V gene lookup returns CDR1 SGHRS and CDR2 YFSETQ. The CDR3 sequence is 14 residues long.

CDR3 region: CATKSAGPNYKQFF. The DNA of the CDR3 is TGTGCCACCAAATCCGCGGGCCCTAATTACAAGCAGTTCTTC. This chain joins TRBV6-6 and TRBJ2-1; maybe TRBD2 (5 bases). V shed 10 bases and J shed 11 bases, with 24 bases lying between them. This CDR3 is 14 amino acids long. CDR1 and CDR2 from the germline V gene are MNHNY and SVGAGI (reference sequence).

The table lists this clone with a count of one. The chain uses TRBV5-1 and TRBJ2-7; D gene unclear. The germline V and J ends were trimmed by 4 bases and 3 bases, with 5 bases remaining between them. Germline V lookup: CDR1 SGHRS, CDR2 YFSETQ. CDR3 size: 11 residues. The CDR3 here is CASSADYEQYF. DNA of the CDR3: TGCGCCAGCAGCGCAGACTACGAGCAGTACTTC.

The chain combines TRBV7-2 with TRBJ2-5; the D gene is possibly TRBD1 (6 bases). CDR3 length: 16 amino acids. V was shortened by 5 bases and J by 4 bases, with 20 bases between the two germline ends. Germline CDR1 and CDR2: SGHTA and FQGNSA. CDR3 protein: CASSRRQARFGETQYF. DNA of the CDR3: TGTGCCAGCAGCCGTCGACAGGCTCGTTTTGGAGAGACCCAGTACTTC. Supplemented by reference TRBV7-2 and TRBJ2-5, the full variable domain reads GAGVSQSPSNKVTEKGKDVELRCDPISGHTALYWYRQSLGQGLEFLIYFQGNSAPDKSGLPSDRFSAERTGGSVSTLTIQRTQQEDSAVYLCASSRRQARFGETQYFGPGTRLLVL.

The CDR3 DNA reads as TGTGCCAGCAGTGAAAGGCGGATTATCTCCTACGAGCAGTACTTC. This gives the protein CASSERRIISYEQYF. The chain employs TRBV2 and TRBJ2-7; D gene ambiguous. The germline V gene has CDR1 SNHLY and CDR2 FYNNEI. The ends were cut back, 2 bases at V and 0 bases at J, with 11 bases in the middle. This CDR3 has 15 residues.

This chain joins TRBV6-5 and TRBJ2-7; no reliable D call. Germline CDR1 and CDR2: MNHEY and SVGAGI. This CDR3 spans 13 amino acids. The germline V and J ends were trimmed by 2 bases and 0 bases, with 5 bases remaining between them. The CDR3 region is CASSYDLSYEQYF. The CDR3 DNA follows: TGTGCCAGCAGTTACGACCTCTCCTACGAGCAGTACTTC.

The J gene is TRBJ2-7, the V gene TRBV5-1; weak D call: TRBD2 (5 bases). Germline V lookup: CDR1 SGHRS, CDR2 YFSETQ. V lost 0 bases and J lost 2, with 15 bases in between. The CDR3 spans 16 residues. The chain's CDR3 is CASSLVVRAEAYEQYF. CDR3 DNA: TGCGCCAGCAGCTTGGTAGTTCGAGCGGAGGCCTACGAGCAGTACTTC.

This chain links TRBV28 with TRBJ2-7, with 9 bases lining up with TRBD1. Germline CDR1 is MDHEN and CDR2 is SYDVKM. The V and J ends lost 5 bases and 3 bases, in that order; junction bases with no gene match: 8. The CDR3 contains 15 residues. The chain's CDR3 is CASSGWGQGIYEQYF. In DNA, the CDR3 is TGTGCCAGCAGTGGCTGGGGACAGGGTATCTACGAGCAGTACTTC.

The chain links TRBV19 to TRBJ1-1; D gene ambiguous. Germline V gene data show CDR1 as LNHDA and CDR2 as SQIVND (reference sequence). Trimming stripped 6 bases from V and 6 bases from J, with 17 bases between. This CDR3 has 14 amino acids. In DNA form, the CDR3 reads TGTGCCAGTAGCCCCCGGGCCCTCGGTGCTGAAGCTTTCTTT. It specifies CASSPRALGAEAFF.

The chain combines TRBV5-1 with TRBJ2-1; 10 positions match TRBD2. Germline lookup yields CDR1 SGHRS and CDR2 YFSETQ. The CDR3 is 17 residues long. V trimming: 4 bases; J trimming: 1 base; junction bases outside the gene matches: 8. The CDR3 sequence: CASSGKAGGFSYNEQFF. CDR3 coding DNA: TGCGCCAGCAGCGGGAAAGCGGGGGGGTTTTCCTACAATGAGCAGTTCTTC.

The chain employs TRBV10-3 and TRBJ1-6; D gene uncertain. The germline V gene has CDR1 ENHRY and CDR2 SYGVKD. Trimming took off 3 bases at V and 7 bases at J, with 13 bases between the two ends. The CDR3 totals 15 residues. This CDR3 reads CAISDGLELNSPLHF. CDR3 sequence (DNA): TGTGCCATCAGTGATGGACTGGAGTTGAATTCACCCCTCCACTTT.

The chain combines TRBV2 with TRBJ2-1; no firm D call. The CDR3 runs 11 residues. CDR1 and CDR2 from the germline V gene are SNHLY and FYNNEI. Trimming took 5 bases from V and 7 from J, leaving 6 bases between them. Here the CDR3 DNA reads TGTGCCAGCAGTCTGTCAAATGAGCAGTTCTTC. It is translated as CASSLSNEQFF. Supplemented by reference TRBV2 and TRBJ2-1, the full variable domain reads EPEVTQTPSHQVTQMGQEVILRCVPISNHLYFYWYRQILGQKVEFLVSFYNNEISEKSEIFDDQFSVERPDGSNFTLKIRSTKLEDSAMYFCASSLSNEQFFGPGTRLTVL.

This clone was seen a single time. This chain links TRBV6-6 with TRBJ1-2; the match to TRBD1 covers 12 bases. V lost 7 bases to trimming and J lost 5 bases; unmatched junction nucleotides: 8. In germline, CDR1 is MNHNY, CDR2 SVGAGI (reference sequence). This CDR3 contains 15 residues. The chain's CDR3 is CASTQGQGAEYGYTF. The CDR3 coding sequence is TGTGCCAGCACCCAGGGACAGGGGGCAGAGTATGGCTACACCTTC.

This chain connects TRBV19 to TRBJ1-1; D is undetermined. Trimming cost V 7 bases and J 1 base, with 13 bases left between them. This CDR3 is 14 amino acids long. Germline CDR1 is LNHDA and CDR2 is SQIVND (reference sequence). CDR3 nucleotide sequence: TGTGCCAGTAAGGGAGTAGGAGCGAACACTGAAGCTTTCTTT. It yields the protein CASKGVGANTEAFF.